The 30 T cell receptor beta chains given below trace back to one sample, sequenced in a study of blood T cell repertoires in COVID-19. TCRdb keeps only in-frame clones here, not all; method: immunoSEQ multiplex PCR. In the table there are about 280,000 clones, about four fifths of which are singletons. Sequenced: peripheral blood. The receptor source for this set is a woman between 45 and 65 years old who had recovered from COVID-19.

CDR3 amino acids: CASSKTFARGGTDTQYF. The CDR3 DNA reads as TGTGCCAGCAGCAAAACTTTTGCCCGGGGGGGCACAGATACGCAGTATTTT. This sequence joins TRBV7-9 and TRBJ2-3; 7 nucleotides align to TRBD2. Trimming cost V 5 bases and J 1 base; bases outside gene matches: 12. The CDR3 extends over 17 amino acids. The germline CDR1 and CDR2 sequences are SEHNR and FQNEAQ (reference sequence).

The rearrangement joins TRBV7-2 to TRBJ2-1; TRBD2 agrees at 7 bases. V lost 5 bases, J lost 8 bases, and 12 bases stayed unmatched. CDR3 size: 15 residues. Germline CDR1 and CDR2: SGHTA and FQGNSA. CDR3 protein: CASSSRAGRSDEQFF. The DNA for the CDR3 is TGTGCCAGCAGCAGTAGAGCGGGGCGTTCGGATGAGCAGTTCTTC.

This clone was seen only once. The chain carries TRBV19 and TRBJ2-3; D is ambiguous. Looked up from germline, CDR1 is LNHDA and CDR2 is SQIVND (reference sequence). Trimming took off 8 bases at V and 0 bases at J, with 12 bases between the two ends. CDR3 length: 14 amino acids. The CDR3 coding sequence is TGTGCCAGTCAATCTACCCATAGCACAGATACGCAGTATTTT. Translating gives CASQSTHSTDTQYF.

This clone showed up many times. The chain is built from TRBV5-1 and TRBJ1-5; 12 positions match TRBD1. V trimming: 3 bases; J trimming: 6 bases; junction bases outside the gene matches: 4. The CDR3 length is 15 residues. The germline V gene encodes CDR1 SGHRS and CDR2 YFSETQ. CDR3 sequence reads: CASSSGQGASQPQHF. The CDR3 DNA follows: TGCGCCAGCAGCTCGGGACAGGGGGCAAGTCAGCCCCAGCATTTT. Combining the CDR3 with reference TRBV5-1 and TRBJ1-5 gives the whole variable domain KAGVTQTPRYLIKTRGQQVTLSCSPISGHRSVSWYQQTPGQGLQFLFEYFSETQRNKGNFPGRFSGRQFSNSRSEMNVSTLELGDSALYLCASSSGQGASQPQHFGDGTRLSIL.

The V call is TRBV4-3, the J call TRBJ1-3; D gene unclear. This CDR3 has 16 amino acids. Trimming removed 0 bases from V and 1 base from J, with 10 bases in between. Germline lookup yields CDR1 LGHNA and CDR2 YSLEER. DNA for the CDR3: TGCGCCAGCAGCCAAGAGCGAGGGAATTCTGGAAACACCATATATTTT. It codes for CASSQERGNSGNTIYF.

This chain links TRBV5-1 with TRBJ2-1, with 9 bases lining up with TRBD2. The V and J ends lost 5 bases and 4 bases, in that order; junction bases with no gene match: 10. Germline assignment: CDR1 SGHRS and CDR2 YFSETQ. The CDR3 loop spans 16 amino acids. The CDR3 is CASRTASGVIYNEQFF. The DNA of the CDR3 is TGCGCCAGCAGAACGGCTAGCGGGGTGATATACAATGAGCAGTTCTTC. Together with reference TRBV5-1 and TRBJ2-1, the CDR3 gives the full variable domain: KAGVTQTPRYLIKTRGQQVTLSCSPISGHRSVSWYQQTPGQGLQFLFEYFSETQRNKGNFPGRFSGRQFSNSRSEMNVSTLELGDSALYLCASRTASGVIYNEQFFGPGTRLTVL.

This clone was seen once. The chain has TRBV5-6 and TRBJ2-5; 8 positions match TRBD2. V gave up 4 bases and J gave up 5 bases; unmatched junction bases: 7. The germline V gene has CDR1 SGHDT and CDR2 YYEEEE. CDR3 size: 14 residues. In nucleotides, the CDR3 is TGTGCCAGCAGCCCCCGGGGGGGTGGGGAGACCCAGTACTTC. Its protein product is CASSPRGGGETQYF. Full variable domain (rest looked up from reference TRBV5-6 and TRBJ2-5): DAGVTQSPTHLIKTRGQQVTLRCSPKSGHDTVSWYQQALGQGPQFIFQYYEEEERQRGNFPDRFSGHQFPNYSSELNVNALLLGDSALYLCASSPRGGGETQYFGPGTRLLVL.

In this sample, this clone turned up a few times. CDR3 coding DNA: TGTGCCAGCAGTTCCCCGGGACTAGCGGGGGGAGGGGGGTCCTACAATGAGCAGTTCTTC. Translating gives CASSSPGLAGGGGSYNEQFF. The J gene is TRBJ2-1, the V gene TRBV6-2 or TRBV6-3, with 15 positions matching TRBD2. The CDR3 covers 20 residues. V trimming: 4 bases; J trimming: 1 base; junction bases outside the gene matches: 11. Germline CDR1 and CDR2: MNHEY and SVGEGT.

The rearrangement links TRBV5-1 to TRBJ2-4, with D possibly TRBD1 on 6 matching bases. The V and J ends lost 0 bases and 0 bases respectively, with 10 bases between them. This CDR3 spans 16 amino acids. Germline V gene sequence: CDR1 SGHRS, CDR2 YFSETQ. The CDR3 loop reads CASSLEAGVAKNIQYF. CDR3 bases: TGCGCCAGCAGCTTGGAGGCAGGGGTAGCCAAAAACATTCAGTACTTC.

The chain joins TRBV4-3 to TRBJ1-6, with D possibly being TRBD1 (5 bases). Trimming cost V 1 base and J 11 bases, with 12 bases left between them. This CDR3 contains 14 residues. In germline, CDR1 is LGHNA, CDR2 YSLEER. This CDR3 reads CASSQVGGAAPLHF. The CDR3 DNA sequence: TGCGCCAGCAGCCAAGTTGGCGGGGCCGCACCCCTCCACTTT.

The chain couples TRBV2 to TRBJ1-2, with TRBD1 as a possible D gene (6 bases). This CDR3 is 13 amino acids long. Trimming took 5 bases from V and 5 from J, leaving 12 bases between them. CDR1 and CDR2 from the germline V gene are SNHLY and FYNNEI. The CDR3 coding sequence is TGTGCCAGCAGTAGCCAACAGGGTTATGGCTACACCTTC. It encodes CASSSQQGYGYTF.

This chain uses TRBV14 with TRBJ2-7, with TRBD1 identical over 11 bases. The trim removed 3 bases at V and 2 bases at J, leaving 3 bases unmatched. This CDR3 has 15 amino acids. Germline V gene sequence: CDR1 SGHDN, CDR2 FVKESK. CDR3 nucleotide sequence: TGTGCCAGCAGCCAGCCGGGACAGGGGGCCTACGAGCAGTACTTC. Residues: CASSQPGQGAYEQYF.

V usage is TRBV3-1 (or the pseudogene TRBV3-2) and J usage is TRBJ2-5; D gene uncertain. Trimming removed 0 bases at V and 8 bases at J, with 10 bases between. CDR1 is LGHDT, CDR2 YNNKEL, per germline (reference sequence). The CDR3 sequence is 13 residues long. The CDR3: CASSQDIASTQYF. CDR3 sequence (DNA): TGTGCCAGCAGCCAAGATATAGCATCCACCCAGTACTTC.

The sample holds a few counts of this clone. The rearrangement links TRBV6-6 to TRBJ1-6; 7 bases align to TRBD1. CDR1 is MNHNY and CDR2 is SVGAGI in the germline V gene (reference sequence). Trimming cost V 2 bases and J 9 bases; bases outside gene matches: 10. CDR3 length equals 16 residues. CDR3: CASSYGDRARSSPLHF. The CDR3 nucleotides read TGTGCCAGCAGTTACGGAGACAGGGCTCGTAGTTCACCCCTCCACTTT.

The V and J genes are TRBV19 and TRBJ1-2, with a tentative D call TRBD1 (6 bases). V shed 10 bases and J shed 1 base, with 16 bases lying between them. CDR1 is LNHDA, CDR2 SQIVND, per germline (reference sequence). The CDR3 is 14 amino acids. The CDR3 loop is CATSTGRGNYGYTF. The CDR3 nucleotides read TGTGCCACTTCTACAGGGAGGGGTAACTATGGCTACACCTTC.

In this sample, this clone turned up once. The DNA of the CDR3 is TGTGCCAGCAGCCCTACAAGGACATTTGTCTCCACTGAAGCTTTCTTT. Its translation is CASSPTRTFVSTEAFF. This chain joins TRBV3-1 (or the pseudogene TRBV3-2) and TRBJ1-1, with D possibly TRBD1 on 5 matching bases. The CDR3 totals 16 residues. In germline, CDR1 is LGHDT, CDR2 YNNKEL (reference sequence). The V and J ends lost 4 bases and 4 bases respectively, with 19 bases between them.

This clone was picked up a small number of times. The V call is TRBV10-3, the J call TRBJ1-2, with 7 bases matching TRBD1. Unmatched junction bases numbered 7, after V lost 2 bases and J lost 4 bases. Germline-derived CDR1 and CDR2 are ENHRY and SYGVKD. The CDR3 totals 15 residues. The CDR3 reads CAISEIVGTVYGYTF. The DNA of the CDR3 is TGTGCCATCAGTGAGATCGTTGGGACAGTCTATGGCTACACCTTC.

This sequence joins TRBV10-3 and TRBJ2-7; TRBD1 matches 7 bases. The V gene end was trimmed by 4 bases and the J gene end by 1 base; junction bases not matched to a gene: 4. The CDR3 runs to 14 residues. The germline V gene encodes CDR1 ENHRY and CDR2 SYGVKD. The CDR3 sequence is CAISGQGQSYEQYF. Written as DNA, the CDR3 is TGTGCCATCAGTGGCCAGGGACAGTCCTACGAGCAGTACTTC.

J is TRBJ2-3 and V is TRBV18, with D possibly being TRBD1 (6 bases). Germline loops: CDR1 KGHSH, CDR2 LQKENI. V dropped 3 bases and J dropped 4 bases, with 14 bases sitting between them. The CDR3 extends over 15 amino acids. This CDR3 reads CASSPPTQGPDTQYF. Here the CDR3 DNA reads TGTGCCAGCTCACCTCCAACACAGGGCCCAGATACGCAGTATTTT. Looking up the rest from reference TRBV18 and TRBJ2-3 gives the full variable domain: NAGVMQNPRHLVRRRGQEARLRCSPMKGHSHVYWYRQLPEEGLKFMVYLQKENIIDESGMPKERFSAEFPKEGPSILRIQQVVRGDSAAYFCASSPPTQGPDTQYFGPGTRLTVL.

For this clone: The same CDR3 can be traced to other DNA sequences in this sample. This sequence joins TRBV27 and TRBJ2-3, with D uncertain. The CDR3 spans 14 residues. Germline CDR1 is MNHEY and CDR2 is SMNVEV (reference sequence). V was pared by 2 bases and J by 0 bases, with 6 bases between. The CDR3 sequence is CASSLQTSTDTQYF. CDR3 sequence (DNA): TGTGCCAGCAGTTTACAAACTAGCACAGATACGCAGTATTTT.

V is TRBV30 and J is TRBJ2-2; 7 bases are a match to TRBD2. V dropped 8 bases and J dropped 2; count of bases not matched to a gene: 8. The germline gives CDR1 GTSNPN, CDR2 SVGIG (reference sequence). This CDR3 region has 14 residues. CDR3 nucleotides: TGTGCCCGCGACCGGGACTATAACACCGGGGAGCTGTTTTTT. It is translated as CARDRDYNTGELFF.

The rearrangement links TRBV14 to TRBJ1-6; 7 bases map to TRBD1. The junction had 3 bases not matched to a gene; V was cut back by 2 bases and J by 5 bases. CDR3 length: 15 amino acids. Per germline, CDR1 SGHDN and CDR2 FVKESK. This CDR3 is CASSQQTGNNSPLHF. DNA of the CDR3: TGTGCCAGCAGCCAACAGACAGGGAATAATTCACCCCTCCACTTT. Filled out from reference TRBV14 and TRBJ1-6, the complete variable domain reads EAGVTQFPSHSVIEKGQTVTLRCDPISGHDNLYWYRRVMGKEIKFLLHFVKESKQDESGMPNNRFLAERTGGTYSTLKVQPAELEDSGVYFCASSQQTGNNSPLHFGNGTRLTVT.

The V and J genes are TRBV7-2 and TRBJ2-3, with TRBD1 matching over 10 bases. With 5 bases clipped from V and 3 bases from J, the junction kept 8 bases outside the gene matches. The CDR3 length is 16 residues. Looked up from germline, CDR1 is SGHTA and CDR2 is FQGNSA. The CDR3 nucleotides read TGTGCCAGCAGCCTTCGAAGGACAGGGGGTACAGATACGCAGTATTTT. Residues: CASSLRRTGGTDTQYF.

The J gene is TRBJ2-5, the V gene TRBV4-3, with a possible D match to TRBD1 (7 bases). This CDR3 is built from 17 residues. V shed 1 base and J shed 5 bases, with 20 bases lying between them. CDR1 is LGHNA, CDR2 YSLEER, per germline. In nucleotides, the CDR3 is TGCGCCAGCAGCCAAGCGGGAGACAGGGAAGGTTGGGAGACCCAGTACTTC. It encodes CASSQAGDREGWETQYF.

The chain employs TRBV19 and TRBJ2-3, with 8 bases matching TRBD2. Trimming took 4 bases from V and 10 from J; bases not matched to a gene: 4. This CDR3 comprises 12 residues. Per the germline V gene, CDR1 is LNHDA and CDR2 is SQIVND (reference sequence). The CDR3, as DNA: TGTGCCAGTAGTAGCCCGGGGGGGGCGCAGTATTTT. Translation gives CASSSPGGAQYF.

This clone is a singleton in its sample. DNA of the CDR3: TGTGCCAGCAGTGCAACTAGCTCTGGGGCCAACGTCCTGACTTTC. Protein: CASSATSSGANVLTF. This chain links TRBV27 with TRBJ2-6; D is perhaps TRBD2 (5 bases). The V gene's germline CDR1 is MNHEY and CDR2 SMNVEV (reference sequence). CDR3 length: 15 residues. Trimming shortened V by 5 bases and J by 0 bases, and 8 bases separated the two germline ends.

The rearrangement uses TRBV5-1 and TRBJ1-5, with a weak D call TRBD1 (6 bases). Trimming left V 0 bases short and J 4 bases short, with 11 bases between. Germline V gene data show CDR1 as SGHRS and CDR2 as YFSETQ. This CDR3 is built from 15 residues. CDR3 DNA: TGCGCCAGCAGCTTGGGGCAGGGGCCTAATCAGCCCCAGCATTTT. The encoded protein is CASSLGQGPNQPQHF.

The genes are TRBV6-2 or TRBV6-3 and TRBJ2-1; D is possibly TRBD2 (7 bases). CDR3 size: 16 residues. Germline V gene sequence: CDR1 MNHEY, CDR2 SVGEGT. V was pared by 2 bases and J by 7 bases, with 18 bases between. The CDR3 protein is CASSYEPGGLGNEQFF. The DNA for the CDR3 is TGTGCCAGCAGTTACGAGCCGGGGGGCCTGGGGAATGAGCAGTTCTTC.

This clone was seen more than once but under ten times. The gene calls are TRBV7-2 and TRBJ2-7; 9 bases agree with TRBD2. The germline V gene encodes CDR1 SGHTA and CDR2 FQGNSA. J gave up 1 base and V 3 bases, and 1 base lay outside the gene matches. This CDR3 has 14 amino acids. CDR3 amino acids: CASSFSGRSYEQYF. CDR3 coding DNA: TGTGCCAGCAGCTTTAGCGGGAGATCCTACGAGCAGTACTTC.

V usage is TRBV19 and J usage is TRBJ2-1, with 7 bases fitting TRBD1. This CDR3 has 15 residues. Trimming took 7 bases from V and 0 from J; bases not matched to a gene: 6. Germline loops: CDR1 LNHDA, CDR2 SQIVND (reference sequence). CDR3 nucleotide sequence: TGTGCCAGTAAAGTGGGACAGAGCTCCTACAATGAGCAGTTCTTC. It codes for CASKVGQSSYNEQFF. The full variable domain, its missing parts supplied by reference TRBV19 and TRBJ2-1, is DGGITQSPKYLFRKEGQNVTLSCEQNLNHDAMYWYRQDPGQGLRLIYYSQIVNDFQKGDIAEGYSVSREKKESFPLTVTSAQKNPTAFYLCASKVGQSSYNEQFFGPGTRLTVL.